This T cell receptor beta chain is from a study of OX40 agonist ivuxolimab in advanced cancers. On the study more broadly: The patients' treatment was ivuxolimab, an agonistic anti-OX40 (CD134) antibody. Head and neck, renal cell, melanoma or hepatocellular carcinoma were the cancers that dose-escalation patients had. Six ivuxolimab dose levels, 0.01 to 10 mg/kg, were given intravenously every 2 weeks.

Points from the study as a whole: At doses 0.1 to 3.0 mg/kg, CD4+ and CD8+ clones expanded.

TCRdb's copy holds only in-frame clones and misses some; the assay was immunoSEQ multiplex PCR. The sample consists of approximately 82,000 clones, around 90% of them appearing once. Regarding this clone: Its antigen remains unknown.

The CDR3 has 16 residues. From germline, CDR1 is MGHRA and CDR2 YSYEKL. Trimming left V 1 base short and J 5 bases short, with 17 bases between. This sample comprised CD4+ or CD8+ T cells sorted from blood, obtained in a trial of the OX40 agonist ivuxolimab. This chain links TRBV4-1 with TRBJ1-2; TRBD1 is a possible D gene (6 bases). This clonotype originated in an adult with an advanced solid tumor such as melanoma, head and neck, liver or kidney cancer. The CDR3 protein is CASSQGSQGPVYGYTF. CDR3 nucleotides: TGCGCCAGCAGCCAAGGCAGCCAGGGGCCTGTTTATGGCTACACCTTC.